This T cell receptor beta chain was profiled in a study of blood T cell repertoires in COVID-19. In the study overall: Samples representing acute and convalescent COVID-19 were sourced from the United States, Italy and Spain.

Method: immunoSEQ multiplex PCR; TCRdb's copy keeps in-frame clones and lacks some. This table holds roughly 150,000 clones, approximately 90% found once. V shed 4 bases and J shed 8 bases, with 9 bases lying between them. Germline CDR1 is SGHAT and CDR2 is FQNNGV. The CDR3 runs to 12 residues. Sequenced material: peripheral blood. This sequence joins TRBV11-2 and TRBJ2-1, with TRBD2 as a possible D gene (5 bases). This TCR came from a man aged 45-60 years who had recovered from COVID-19. The CDR3 protein is CASSSMGDEQFF. The CDR3, as DNA: TGTGCCAGCAGCTCAATGGGAGATGAGCAGTTCTTC.